This T cell receptor (beta chain) was sequenced for a study of blood T cells in healthy people across ages. Then a second PCR, running roughly 7 to 11 cycles, was carried out with a sample-barcoded 5' primer and a J-beta primer mix. One entry per CDR3 protein results from TCRdb running MiXCR on the 5' RACE reads. The table shows 1.5 million to 2 million distinct CDR3 sequences, with around 48% occurring only once. Germline assignment: CDR1 DFQATT and CDR2 SNEGSKA (reference sequence). V was cut by 3 bases and J by 6 bases, with 15 bases left in between. This CDR3 region has 14 residues. With regard to this clonotype: Its antigen remains unknown.

Study-wide findings and caveats: Age showed a roughly linear inverse relationship with TCR beta diversity per million T cells.

This sequence was found in a woman aged 40 to 50 in good health. The V call is TRBV20-1, the J call TRBJ2-1; possibly TRBD1 for D (5 bases). Sequencing used blood. This CDR3 reads CSASWQGTPNEQFF. In DNA, the CDR3 is TGCAGTGCTAGTTGGCAGGGCACCCCCAATGAGCAGTTCTTC.